This passage covers 12 T cell receptor beta chains from one sample sequenced in a study of neoadjuvant anti-PD-1 for oral cavity cancer. Using immunoSEQ multiplex PCR, the repertoire was profiled, and TCRdb retains in-frame clones only, with some absent. The table shows under 85,000 clones, with approximately 80% occurring only once. This specimen was PBMCs, taken before nivolumab (anti-PD-1) treatment. The receptors derive from a person aged 35-79 years with oral cavity squamous cell carcinoma.

The CDR3: CAISALGAVQPQHF. The CDR3 coding sequence is TGTGCCATCAGTGCGCTCGGGGCGGTTCAGCCCCAGCATTTT. The V call is TRBV10-3, the J call TRBJ1-5; D perhaps matches TRBD1 (5 bases). The CDR3 loop spans 14 amino acids. Trimming stripped 4 bases from V and 6 bases from J, with 13 bases between. Per germline, CDR1 ENHRY and CDR2 SYGVKD.

J is TRBJ1-1 and V is TRBV30, with 7 bases matching TRBD1. Germline CDR1 GTSNPN, CDR2 SVGIG (reference sequence). V was clipped by 2 bases and J by 2 bases; unmatched bases: 11. This CDR3 has 16 residues. The CDR3 nucleotides read TGTGCCTGGAGTCCCACCAAAACAGGGGACAACACTGAAGCTTTCTTT. This translates into CAWSPTKTGDNTEAFF.

The V call is TRBV5-4, the J call TRBJ2-2, with 7 positions matching TRBD2. Per germline, CDR1 SGHNT and CDR2 YYREEE (reference sequence). The CDR3 contains 16 residues. Unmatched junction bases numbered 3, after V lost 0 bases and J lost 1 base. CDR3 sequence (DNA): TGTGCCAGCAGCTTGGGGACTAGGGGGAACACCGGGGAGCTGTTTTTT. It specifies CASSLGTRGNTGELFF. The whole variable domain, filled in from reference TRBV5-4 and TRBJ2-2, reads ETGVTQSPTHLIKTRGQQVTLRCSSQSGHNTVSWYQQALGQGPQFIFQYYREEENGRGNFPPRFSGLQFPNYSSELNVNALELDDSALYLCASSLGTRGNTGELFFGEGSRLTVL.

The chain links TRBV11-2 to TRBJ2-2; 11 nucleotides match TRBD1. J was trimmed by 4 bases and V by 6 bases; bases with no gene match: 4. This CDR3 has 15 residues. Per germline, CDR1 SGHAT and CDR2 FQNNGV. The DNA for the CDR3 is TGTGCCAGCAGGGGGACAGGGGGGGCCACCGGGGAGCTGTTTTTT. Translation gives CASRGTGGATGELFF.

This clone was seen just once. The gene calls are TRBV15 and TRBJ1-2, with D hard to call. This CDR3 is 14 amino acids long. V was pared by 0 bases and J by 4 bases, with 9 bases between. The germline V gene encodes CDR1 LNHNV and CDR2 YYDKDF (reference sequence). The CDR3 here is CATSRDSGSYGYTF. Written as DNA, the CDR3 is TGTGCCACCAGCAGAGATTCGGGGTCCTATGGCTACACCTTC.

The chain joins TRBV19 to TRBJ1-2; TRBD1 matches at 9 bases. After removal of 5 bases from V and 6 bases from J, the junction contained 4 bases not matched to a gene. The germline V gene has CDR1 LNHDA and CDR2 SQIVND (reference sequence). CDR3 length: 13 amino acids. CDR3 amino acids: CASSARQGDGYTF. The CDR3 coding sequence is TGTGCCAGTAGTGCCAGACAGGGGGATGGCTACACCTTC.

The V call is TRBV6-1, the J call TRBJ1-4; D ambiguous. Germline V gives CDR1 MNHNS, CDR2 SASEGT. V lost 0 bases and J 4 bases, leaving 3 bases between the germline ends. CDR3 length equals 13 residues. CDR3 sequence reads: CASSEARNEKLFF. CDR3 coding DNA: TGTGCCAGCAGTGAAGCCCGTAATGAAAAACTGTTTTTT.

The rearrangement links TRBV6-1 to TRBJ2-5; possibly TRBD2 for D (6 bases). V was clipped by 4 bases and J by 5 bases, with 14 bases between them. Germline assignment: CDR1 MNHNS and CDR2 SASEGT. This CDR3 region has 14 residues. CDR3 amino acids: CASSVSGAGETQYF. The CDR3 coding sequence is TGTGCCAGCAGTGTCTCGGGAGCCGGGGAGACCCAGTACTTC.

The J gene is TRBJ2-7, the V gene TRBV7-9, with TRBD2 identical over 11 bases. The junction had 2 bases not matched to a gene; V was cut back by 4 bases and J by 0 bases. The CDR3 length is 15 residues. The germline CDR1 and CDR2 sequences are SEHNR and FQNEAQ (reference sequence). The CDR3 bases are TGTGCCAGCAGCTCTACTAGCGGGAGCTCCTACGAGCAGTACTTC. It specifies CASSSTSGSSYEQYF.

This clone was observed a single time. This rearrangement joins TRBV10-2 to TRBJ2-7; D is uncertain. Deletions cut 3 bases from V and 3 bases from J, with 12 bases between. This CDR3 has 14 residues. The germline V gene has CDR1 WSHSY and CDR2 SAAADI. Here the CDR3 reads CASSDGQGRYEQYF. The CDR3 nucleotides read TGCGCCAGCAGTGACGGTCAAGGTCGCTACGAGCAGTACTTC.

The rearrangement uses TRBV19 and TRBJ2-2, with 8 bases fitting TRBD2. CDR3 length: 16 amino acids. Germline V lookup: CDR1 LNHDA, CDR2 SQIVND (reference sequence). V shed 4 bases, J shed 3 bases, and the junction held 7 bases outside the gene matches. The CDR3 reads CASSTPGGPDTGELFF. The CDR3 DNA reads as TGTGCCAGTAGTACCCCGGGAGGGCCGGACACCGGGGAGCTGTTTTTT.

The chain couples TRBV4-2 to TRBJ2-7, with 7 nucleotides matching TRBD2. Unmatched junction bases numbered 14, after V lost 4 bases and J lost 2 bases. The length of the CDR3 is 17 residues. In germline, CDR1 is LGHNA, CDR2 YNFKEQ. CDR3 in DNA: TGTGCCAGCAGCCCAGACGGGGCGGGACTAAACACCTACGAGCAGTACTTC. Protein: CASSPDGAGLNTYEQYF.